This passage covers 10 T cell receptor beta chains from one sample sequenced in a study of shared clonotypes between healthy human individuals. Produced via immunoSEQ multiplex PCR; TCRdb's table is partial and in-frame only. This table has approximately 840,000 clones, 96% appearing once. CD45RO-negative, CCR7-selected cells formed the naive CD8 fraction, which excluded terminally differentiated effector memory CD45RA+ cells. The specimen was naive CD8+ T cells sorted from blood. The receptors derive from a man under 40 in good health.

The V call is TRBV11-2, the J call TRBJ2-1; TRBD2 matches at 11 bases. V was pared by 5 bases and J by 9 bases, with 9 bases of the junction left unmatched. CDR3 length: 15 residues. Germline values: CDR1 SGHAT, CDR2 FQNNGV. The CDR3 is CASSQPSGRFGEQFF. As DNA, the CDR3 is TGTGCCAGCAGCCAACCTAGCGGGAGGTTTGGTGAGCAGTTCTTC.

This clone occurred once. This chain uses TRBV19 with TRBJ1-2; 12 bases agree with TRBD1. Per germline, CDR1 LNHDA and CDR2 SQIVND (reference sequence). This CDR3 region has 18 residues. Trimming cost V 3 bases and J 3 bases; bases outside gene matches: 11. This CDR3 reads CASSINRDRGRDDYGYTF. The DNA for the CDR3 is TGTGCCAGTAGTATTAATCGGGACAGGGGGCGTGATGACTATGGCTACACCTTC.

V and J are TRBV28 and TRBJ2-3; possible D gene TRBD1, 6 bases. V was trimmed by 5 bases and J by 1 base, leaving 22 bases between them. CDR3 size: 18 residues. Germline values: CDR1 MDHEN, CDR2 SYDVKM. Here the CDR3 reads CASSPPTRGEPGTDTQYF. CDR3 sequence (DNA): TGTGCCAGCAGTCCGCCCACCAGGGGCGAGCCCGGCACAGATACGCAGTATTTT. The full variable domain, its missing parts supplied by reference TRBV28 and TRBJ2-3, is DVKVTQSSRYLVKRTGEKVFLECVQDMDHENMFWYRQDPGLGLRLIYFSYDVKMKEKGDIPEGYSVSREKKERFSLILESASTNQTSMYLCASSPPTRGEPGTDTQYFGPGTRLTVL.

Comment on this clone: This CDR3 is also generated by other DNA sequences in the sample. The chain combines TRBV19 with TRBJ2-7, with 7 bases fitting TRBD1. Germline lookup yields CDR1 LNHDA and CDR2 SQIVND (reference sequence). CDR3 length equals 14 residues. Germline trimming cut 1 base from V and 3 bases from J; bases unmatched to any gene: 3. The CDR3 bases are TGTGCCAGTAGTATAGGACAGGGCGACTACGAGCAGTACTTC. Its protein product is CASSIGQGDYEQYF.

The chain combines TRBV10-1 with TRBJ1-1; D not resolved. The CDR3 contains 17 residues. Germline V gene data show CDR1 as WNHNN and CDR2 as SYGVQD (reference sequence). Deletions cut 2 bases from V and 2 bases from J, with 18 bases between. This CDR3 is CASSEIKLTRDNTEAFF. The CDR3 DNA follows: TGCGCCAGCAGTGAGATTAAGCTTACAAGAGATAACACTGAAGCTTTCTTT.

The rearrangement links TRBV27 to TRBJ2-7; D is ambiguous. The CDR3 loop spans 13 amino acids. Germline CDR1 MNHEY, CDR2 SMNVEV (reference sequence). V shed 5 bases and J shed 0 bases, with 8 bases lying between them. This CDR3 reads CASSIRPSYEQYF. Here the CDR3 DNA reads TGTGCCAGCAGTATACGGCCCTCCTACGAGCAGTACTTC.

Worth noting for this clone: The sample has other DNA sequences that encode this CDR3 too. This sequence joins TRBV7-6 and TRBJ2-1; D unresolved. The CDR3 covers 15 residues. Per the germline V gene, CDR1 is SGHVS and CDR2 is FNYEAQ. V dropped 0 bases and J dropped 4 bases, with 10 bases sitting between them. The CDR3 DNA reads TGTGCCAGCAGCTTAGCCGGAGAGACTTACAATGAGCAGTTCTTC. As protein: CASSLAGETYNEQFF.

The chain recombines TRBV15 with TRBJ2-1, with 11 bases matching TRBD1. V dropped 4 bases and J dropped 5; count of bases not matched to a gene: 10. This CDR3 is built from 17 residues. Germline values: CDR1 LNHNV, CDR2 YYDKDF (reference sequence). The CDR3, as DNA: TGTGCCACCAGCATTCTAGGATGGGGACAGGGGGACAATGAGCAGTTCTTC. Translated: CATSILGWGQGDNEQFF.

CDR3 region: CASSLVYEGLDEQYF. As DNA, the CDR3 is TGTGCCAGCAGCTTAGTGTATGAAGGGTTGGACGAGCAGTACTTC. V and J are TRBV11-2 and TRBJ2-7; D unclear. Looked up from germline, CDR1 is SGHAT and CDR2 is FQNNGV. Trimming cost V 1 base and J 5 bases, with 15 bases left between them. This CDR3 comprises 15 residues.

V is TRBV7-9 and J is TRBJ2-2; tentatively, D is TRBD1 (6 bases). Germline V gives CDR1 SEHNR, CDR2 FQNEAQ (reference sequence). V was cut by 5 bases and J by 4 bases, with 11 bases left in between. This CDR3 is 14 amino acids long. The CDR3 sequence: CASSHRDGTGELFF. In DNA, the CDR3 is TGTGCCAGCAGCCACAGGGACGGCACCGGGGAGCTGTTTTTT.